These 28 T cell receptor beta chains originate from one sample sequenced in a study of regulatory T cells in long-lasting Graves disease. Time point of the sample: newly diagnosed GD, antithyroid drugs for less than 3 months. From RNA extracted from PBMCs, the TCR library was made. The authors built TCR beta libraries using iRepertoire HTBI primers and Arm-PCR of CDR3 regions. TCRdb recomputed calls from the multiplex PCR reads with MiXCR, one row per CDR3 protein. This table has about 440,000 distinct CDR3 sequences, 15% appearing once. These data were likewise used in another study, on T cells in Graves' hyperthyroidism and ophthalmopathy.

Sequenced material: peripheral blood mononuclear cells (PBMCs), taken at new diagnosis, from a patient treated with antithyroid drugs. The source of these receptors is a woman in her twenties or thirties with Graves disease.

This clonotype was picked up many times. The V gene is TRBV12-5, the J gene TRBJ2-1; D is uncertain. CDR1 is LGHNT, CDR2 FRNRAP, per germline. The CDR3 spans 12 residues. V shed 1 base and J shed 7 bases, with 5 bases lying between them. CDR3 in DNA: TGTGCTAGTGGTTTGGAAGGGAATGAGCAGTTCTTC. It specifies CASGLEGNEQFF.

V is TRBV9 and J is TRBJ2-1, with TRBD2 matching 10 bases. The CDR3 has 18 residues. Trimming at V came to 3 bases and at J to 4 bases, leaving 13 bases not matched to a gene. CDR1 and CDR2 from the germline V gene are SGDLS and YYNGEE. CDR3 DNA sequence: TGTGCCAGCAGCGAGGGGCCGGGACTAGCGCCTAGTTACAATGAGCAGTTCTTC. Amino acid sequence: CASSEGPGLAPSYNEQFF.

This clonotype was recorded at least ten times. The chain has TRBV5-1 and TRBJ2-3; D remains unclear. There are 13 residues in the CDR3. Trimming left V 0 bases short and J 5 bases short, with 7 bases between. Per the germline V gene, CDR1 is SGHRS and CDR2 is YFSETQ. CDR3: CASSLALLDTQYF. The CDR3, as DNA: TGCGCCAGCAGCTTGGCCCTGCTAGATACGCAGTATTTT.

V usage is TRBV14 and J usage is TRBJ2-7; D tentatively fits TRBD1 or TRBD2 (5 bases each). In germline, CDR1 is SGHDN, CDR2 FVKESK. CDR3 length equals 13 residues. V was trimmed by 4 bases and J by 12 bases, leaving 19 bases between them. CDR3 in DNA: TGTGCCAGCAGCCCCCATGGTTCGCCTGGGGGGTACTTC. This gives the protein CASSPHGSPGGYF.

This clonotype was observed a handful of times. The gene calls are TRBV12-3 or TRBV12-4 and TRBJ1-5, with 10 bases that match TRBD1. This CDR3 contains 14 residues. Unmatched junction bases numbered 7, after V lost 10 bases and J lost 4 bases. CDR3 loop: CATRDRGSNQPQHF. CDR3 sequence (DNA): TGTGCCACCAGGGACAGGGGCTCGAATCAGCCCCAGCATTTT.

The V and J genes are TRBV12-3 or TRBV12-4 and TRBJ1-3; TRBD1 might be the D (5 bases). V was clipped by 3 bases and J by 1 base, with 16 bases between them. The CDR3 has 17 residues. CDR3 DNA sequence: TGTGCCAGCAGTTTCGGAGACAGAAGACAATCTGGAAACACCATATATTTT. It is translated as CASSFGDRRQSGNTIYF.

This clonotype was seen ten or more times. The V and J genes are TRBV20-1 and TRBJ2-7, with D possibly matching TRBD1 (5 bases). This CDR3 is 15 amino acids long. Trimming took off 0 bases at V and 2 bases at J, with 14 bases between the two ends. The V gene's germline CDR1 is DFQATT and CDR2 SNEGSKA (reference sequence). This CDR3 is CSARDAGKEAYEQYF. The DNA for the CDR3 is TGCAGTGCTAGAGATGCAGGGAAAGAAGCCTACGAGCAGTACTTC.

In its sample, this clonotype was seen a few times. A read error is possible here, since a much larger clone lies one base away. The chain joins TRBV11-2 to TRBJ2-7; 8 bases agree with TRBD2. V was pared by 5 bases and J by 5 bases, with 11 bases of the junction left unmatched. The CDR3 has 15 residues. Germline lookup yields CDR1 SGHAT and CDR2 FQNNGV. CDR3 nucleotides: TGTGCCAGCAGCCTCACTTGGCGGGGGGACCACGAGCAGTACTTC. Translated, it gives CASSLTWRGDHEQYF.

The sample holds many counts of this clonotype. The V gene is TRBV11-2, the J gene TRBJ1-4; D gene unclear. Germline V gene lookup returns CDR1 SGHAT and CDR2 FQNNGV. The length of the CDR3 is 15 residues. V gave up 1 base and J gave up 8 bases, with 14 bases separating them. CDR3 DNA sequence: TGTGCCAGCAGCTTAGGGTTTTGGGCCGGAGAAAAACTGTTTTTT. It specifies CASSLGFWAGEKLFF. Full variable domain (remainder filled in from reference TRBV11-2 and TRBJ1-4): EAGVAQSPRYKIIEKRQSVAFWCNPISGHATLYWYQQILGQGPKLLIQFQNNGVVDDSQLPKDRFSAERLKGVDSTLKIQPAKLEDSAVYLCASSLGFWAGEKLFFGSGTQLSVL.

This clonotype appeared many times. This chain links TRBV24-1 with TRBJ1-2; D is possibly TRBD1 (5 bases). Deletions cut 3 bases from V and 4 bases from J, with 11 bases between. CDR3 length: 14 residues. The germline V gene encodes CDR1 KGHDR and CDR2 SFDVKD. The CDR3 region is CATSDADSLYGYTF. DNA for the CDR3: TGTGCCACCAGTGATGCAGACAGTCTCTATGGCTACACCTTC.

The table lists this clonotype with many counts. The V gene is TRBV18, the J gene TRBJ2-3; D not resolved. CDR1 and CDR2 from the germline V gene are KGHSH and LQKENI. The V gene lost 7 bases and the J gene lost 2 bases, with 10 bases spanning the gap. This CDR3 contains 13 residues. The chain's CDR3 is CASLGDSTDTQYF. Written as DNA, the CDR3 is TGTGCCAGCTTAGGAGATTCCACAGATACGCAGTATTTT. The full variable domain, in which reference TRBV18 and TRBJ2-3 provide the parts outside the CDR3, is NAGVMQNPRHLVRRRGQEARLRCSPMKGHSHVYWYRQLPEEGLKFMVYLQKENIIDESGMPKERFSAEFPKEGPSILRIQQVVRGDSAAYFCASLGDSTDTQYFGPGTRLTVL.

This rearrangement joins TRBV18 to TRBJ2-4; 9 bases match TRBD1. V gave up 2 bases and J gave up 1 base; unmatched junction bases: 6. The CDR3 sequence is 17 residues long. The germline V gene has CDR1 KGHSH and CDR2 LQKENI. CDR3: CASSPVTGQGAKNIQYF. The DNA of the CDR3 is TGTGCCAGCTCACCAGTAACAGGACAGGGGGCCAAAAACATTCAGTACTTC. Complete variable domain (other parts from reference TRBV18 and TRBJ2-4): NAGVMQNPRHLVRRRGQEARLRCSPMKGHSHVYWYRQLPEEGLKFMVYLQKENIIDESGMPKERFSAEFPKEGPSILRIQQVVRGDSAAYFCASSPVTGQGAKNIQYFGAGTRLSVL.

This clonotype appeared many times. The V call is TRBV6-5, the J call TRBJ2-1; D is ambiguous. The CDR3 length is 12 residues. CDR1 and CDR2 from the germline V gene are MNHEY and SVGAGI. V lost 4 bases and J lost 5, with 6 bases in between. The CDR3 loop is CASSFYHNEQFF. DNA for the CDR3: TGTGCCAGCAGTTTCTACCACAATGAGCAGTTCTTC.

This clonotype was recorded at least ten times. The CDR3 DNA reads as TGTGCCAGCAGCTTAGAGGGCAGCTGGACTGGGGCCAACGTCCTGACTTTC. Its protein product is CASSLEGSWTGANVLTF. This chain uses TRBV11-1 with TRBJ2-6; D uncertain. The CDR3 length is 17 residues. Germline CDR1 is SGHAT and CDR2 is FQDESV (reference sequence). V was cut by 1 base and J by 2 bases, with 12 bases left in between.

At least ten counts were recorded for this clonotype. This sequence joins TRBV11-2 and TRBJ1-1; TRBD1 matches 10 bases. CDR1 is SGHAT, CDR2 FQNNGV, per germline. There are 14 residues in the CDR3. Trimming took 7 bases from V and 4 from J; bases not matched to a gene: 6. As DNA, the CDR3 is TGTGCCAGCAACCCCCGGACAGGGGGCACTGAAGCTTTCTTT. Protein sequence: CASNPRTGGTEAFF.

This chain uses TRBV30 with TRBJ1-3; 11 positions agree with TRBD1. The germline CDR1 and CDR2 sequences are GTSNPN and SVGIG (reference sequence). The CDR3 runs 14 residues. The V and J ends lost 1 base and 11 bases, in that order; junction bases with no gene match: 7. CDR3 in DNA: TGTGCCTGGAGTGCAGGACAGGGGGCGACCCCCATATATTTT. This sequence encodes CAWSAGQGATPIYF.

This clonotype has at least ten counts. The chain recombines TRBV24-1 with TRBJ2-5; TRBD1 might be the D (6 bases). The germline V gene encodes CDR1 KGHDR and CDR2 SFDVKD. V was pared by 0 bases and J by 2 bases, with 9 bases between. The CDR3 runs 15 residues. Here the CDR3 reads CATSDLFRGQETQYF. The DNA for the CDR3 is TGTGCCACCAGTGATTTGTTCAGGGGACAAGAGACCCAGTACTTC.

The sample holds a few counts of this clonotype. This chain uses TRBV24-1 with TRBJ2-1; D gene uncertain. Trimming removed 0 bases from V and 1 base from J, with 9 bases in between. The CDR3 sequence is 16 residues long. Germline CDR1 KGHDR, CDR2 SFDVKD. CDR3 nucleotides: TGTGCCACCAGTGATTTGGAAGCGTCGTCCTACAATGAGCAGTTCTTC. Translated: CATSDLEASSYNEQFF.

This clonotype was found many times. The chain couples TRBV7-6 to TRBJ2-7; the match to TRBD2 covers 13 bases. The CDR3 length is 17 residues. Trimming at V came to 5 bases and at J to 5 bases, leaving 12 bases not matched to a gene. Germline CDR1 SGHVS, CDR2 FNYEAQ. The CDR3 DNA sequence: TGTGCCAGCAGCCGGACACCGGGACTAGCGGGAAGCGACGAGCAGTACTTC. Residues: CASSRTPGLAGSDEQYF. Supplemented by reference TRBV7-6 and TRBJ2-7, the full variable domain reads GAGVSQSPRYKVTKRGQDVALRCDPISGHVSLYWYRQALGQGPEFLTYFNYEAQQDKSGLPNDRFSAERPEGSISTLTIQRTEQRDSAMYRCASSRTPGLAGSDEQYFGPGTRLTVT.

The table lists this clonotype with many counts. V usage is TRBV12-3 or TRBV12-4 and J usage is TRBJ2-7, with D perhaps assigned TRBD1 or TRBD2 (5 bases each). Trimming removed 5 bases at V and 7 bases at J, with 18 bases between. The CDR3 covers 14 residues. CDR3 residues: CASSPPGTGYEQYF. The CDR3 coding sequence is TGTGCCAGCAGTCCCCCCGGGACCGGCTATGAGCAGTACTTC.

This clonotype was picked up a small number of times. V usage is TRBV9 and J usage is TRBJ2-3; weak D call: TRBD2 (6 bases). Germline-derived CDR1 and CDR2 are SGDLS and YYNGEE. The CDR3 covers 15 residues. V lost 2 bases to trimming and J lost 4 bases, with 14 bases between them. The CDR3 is CASSVVREGADTQYF. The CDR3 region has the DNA TGTGCCAGCAGCGTCGTGCGGGAAGGGGCAGATACGCAGTATTTT.

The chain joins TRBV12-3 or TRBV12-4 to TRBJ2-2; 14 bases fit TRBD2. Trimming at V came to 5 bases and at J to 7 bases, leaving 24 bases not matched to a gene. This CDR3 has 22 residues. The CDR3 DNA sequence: TGTGCCAGCAGTACTCGTGGGGCGGATTCCGGGACTAGCGGGAGTTTGATCGGGGAGCTGTTTTTT. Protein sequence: CASSTRGADSGTSGSLIGELFF.

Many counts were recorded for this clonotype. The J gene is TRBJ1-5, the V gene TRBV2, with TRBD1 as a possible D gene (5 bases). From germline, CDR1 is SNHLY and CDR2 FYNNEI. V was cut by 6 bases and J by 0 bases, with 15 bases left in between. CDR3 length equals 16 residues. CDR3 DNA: TGTGCCAGCAGCGGGTTCAGGGCCGATAGCAATCAGCCCCAGCATTTT. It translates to CASSGFRADSNQPQHF.

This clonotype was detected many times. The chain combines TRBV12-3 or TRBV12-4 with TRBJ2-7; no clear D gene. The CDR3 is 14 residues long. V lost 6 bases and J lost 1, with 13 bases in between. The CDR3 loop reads CASSPPGRSYEQYF. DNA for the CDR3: TGTGCCAGCAGCCCCCCTGGCCGATCCTACGAGCAGTACTTC.

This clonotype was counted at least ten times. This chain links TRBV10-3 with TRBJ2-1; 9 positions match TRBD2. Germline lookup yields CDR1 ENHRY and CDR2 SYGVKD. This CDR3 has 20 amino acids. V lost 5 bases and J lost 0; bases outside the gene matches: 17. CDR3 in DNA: TGTGCCATCAGTCTACGCTCTTTGCGGGAGGGCGAGAACTCCTACAATGAGCAGTTCTTC. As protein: CAISLRSLREGENSYNEQFF.

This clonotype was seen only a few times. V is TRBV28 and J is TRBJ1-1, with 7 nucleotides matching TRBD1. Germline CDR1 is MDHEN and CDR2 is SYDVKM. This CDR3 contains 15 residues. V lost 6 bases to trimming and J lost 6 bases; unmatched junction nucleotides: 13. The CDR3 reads CASSPGEGAISEAFF. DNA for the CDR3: TGTGCCAGCAGCCCGGGGGAGGGGGCAATATCTGAAGCTTTCTTT. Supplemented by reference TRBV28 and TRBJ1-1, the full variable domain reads DVKVTQSSRYLVKRTGEKVFLECVQDMDHENMFWYRQDPGLGLRLIYFSYDVKMKEKGDIPEGYSVSREKKERFSLILESASTNQTSMYLCASSPGEGAISEAFFGQGTRLTVV.

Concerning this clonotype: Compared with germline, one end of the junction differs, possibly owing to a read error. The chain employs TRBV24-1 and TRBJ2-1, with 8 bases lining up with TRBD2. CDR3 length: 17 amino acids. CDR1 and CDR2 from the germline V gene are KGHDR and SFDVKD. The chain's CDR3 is CATGDAQRGSSYNEQFF. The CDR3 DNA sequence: TGTGCCACCGGTGATGCCCAGCGGGGGAGCTCCTACAATGAGCAGTTCTTC.

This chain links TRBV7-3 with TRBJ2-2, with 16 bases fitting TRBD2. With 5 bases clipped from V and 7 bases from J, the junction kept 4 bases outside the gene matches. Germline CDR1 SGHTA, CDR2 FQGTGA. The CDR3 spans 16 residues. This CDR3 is CASSKGLAGGNGELFF. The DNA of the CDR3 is TGTGCCAGCAGCAAGGGACTAGCGGGAGGGAACGGGGAGCTGTTTTTT. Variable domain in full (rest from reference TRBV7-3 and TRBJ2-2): GAGVSQTPSNKVTEKGKYVELRCDPISGHTALYWYRQSLGQGPEFLIYFQGTGAADDSGLPNDRFFAVRPEGSVSTLKIQRTERGDSAVYLCASSKGLAGGNGELFFGEGSRLTVL.